Shown below are 20 T cell receptor beta chains from a single sample sequenced in a study of blood T cells in healthy people across ages. The second PCR ran 7 to 11 cycles with a sample-barcoded 5' primer and J-beta primers. TCRdb independently ran MiXCR on the 5' RACE reads; one entry per CDR3 protein. This table holds approximately 670,000 distinct CDR3 sequences, 40% to 50% found once. The sequenced sample consisted of blood. The receptors were sampled from a man older than 75 in good health.

The gene calls are TRBV4-3 and TRBJ1-1; D remains ambiguous. V gave up 7 bases and J gave up 0 bases, with 12 bases separating them. The length of the CDR3 is 14 residues. Germline CDR1 reads LGHNA; CDR2 reads YSLEER. CDR3 nucleotide sequence: TGCGCCAGCAATGACCGACAAATGAACACTGAAGCTTTCTTT. Translated, it gives CASNDRQMNTEAFF.

In its sample, this clonotype was seen a few times. This chain links TRBV20-1 with TRBJ2-5; TRBD1 might be the D (7 bases). The V end lost 0 bases, the J end lost 5 bases, and 19 bases lay between the germline ends. The germline V gene encodes CDR1 DFQATT and CDR2 SNEGSKA (reference sequence). The CDR3 runs to 16 residues. CDR3 residues: CSARDVRQGLHETQYF. DNA of the CDR3: TGCAGTGCTAGAGACGTTCGACAGGGACTTCATGAGACCCAGTACTTC.

This clonotype appeared a few times. The chain recombines TRBV6-5 with TRBJ1-6; 7 bases fit TRBD1. Germline V CDR1 and CDR2: MNHEY, SVGAGI. The CDR3 length is 15 residues. The V and J ends lost 2 bases and 11 bases, in that order; junction bases with no gene match: 9. CDR3 sequence (DNA): TGTGCCAGCAGTTACGCCCGGACAGGCCGAGCACCCCTCCACTTT. It yields the protein CASSYARTGRAPLHF.

The rearrangement uses TRBV12-3 or TRBV12-4 and TRBJ2-1, with 8 bases identical to TRBD1. CDR3 length: 16 residues. V lost 6 bases, J lost 2 bases, and 9 bases stayed unmatched. CDR3 sequence reads: CASRGDRIKTYNEQFF. The CDR3 DNA is TGTGCCAGCAGGGGGGACAGGATAAAAACCTACAATGAGCAGTTCTTC.

The CDR3 is CAIGQGTDTQYF. CDR3 sequence (DNA): TGTGCCATCGGACAGGGAACAGATACGCAGTATTTT. J is TRBJ2-3 and V is TRBV10-3; the match to TRBD1 covers 8 bases. This CDR3 has 12 residues. In germline, CDR1 is ENHRY, CDR2 SYGVKD. Losses at the gene ends were 8 bases for V and 3 bases for J; bases not matched to a gene: 1.

This clonotype was detected many times. The germline gene is not matched at one end of the junction; a read error may be the cause. The chain is built from TRBV5-1 and TRBJ2-5; D call uncertain. The CDR3 sequence is 12 residues long. The germline CDR1 and CDR2 sequences are SGHRS and YFSETQ. Here the CDR3 DNA reads TGTGCCAGCAGCTTAACACAAGAGACCCAGTACTTC. Its translation: CASSLTQETQYF.

This clonotype came up many times. CDR3 coding DNA: TGCAGTGCTAGAGAGGTCCTCAGACCCGGAGATACGCAGTATTTT. Translated, it gives CSAREVLRPGDTQYF. The V gene is TRBV20-1, the J gene TRBJ2-3; no clear D gene. The CDR3 has 15 residues. The ends were cut back, 0 bases at V and 5 bases at J, with 15 bases in the middle. Germline lookup yields CDR1 DFQATT and CDR2 SNEGSKA (reference sequence).

The rearrangement joins TRBV29-1 to TRBJ2-6, with D hard to call. The CDR3 contains 13 residues. From germline, CDR1 is SQVTM and CDR2 ANQGSEA. V was trimmed by 4 bases and J by 1 base, leaving 5 bases between them. The CDR3 coding sequence is TGCAGCGTTGTGGTGTCTGGGGCCAACGTCCTGACTTTC. Translated: CSVVVSGANVLTF. The full variable domain, in which reference TRBV29-1 and TRBJ2-6 provide the parts outside the CDR3, is SAVISQKPSRDICQRGTSLTIQCQVDSQVTMMFWYRQQPGQSLTLIATANQGSEATYESGFVIDKFPISRPNLTFSTLTVSNMSPEDSSIYLCSVVVSGANVLTFGAGSRLTVL.

Many counts were recorded for this clonotype. The chain uses TRBV3-1 and TRBJ2-7, with 7 bases fitting TRBD2. V shed 4 bases and J 3 bases; nucleotides not matched to a gene: 9. Germline CDR1 reads LGHDT; CDR2 reads YNNKEL (reference sequence). The CDR3 sequence is 15 residues long. CDR3 amino acids: CASSLRRDYIYEQYF. DNA of the CDR3: TGTGCCAGCAGCCTAAGGAGGGACTACATCTACGAGCAGTACTTC.

A single count supports this clonotype. The chain joins TRBV20-1 to TRBJ2-5, with D perhaps matching TRBD1 (7 bases). The J call is doubtful: the DNA matches TRBJ2-7 better. The CDR3 has 15 amino acids. The germline V gene has CDR1 DFQATT and CDR2 SNEGSKA (reference sequence). The CDR3 DNA follows: TGCAGTGCTAGAGATGGAGGGGGCCTAAACTACGAGCAGTACTTC. Translated, it gives CSARDGGGLNYEQYF.

The rearrangement joins TRBV6-2 or TRBV6-3 to TRBJ2-5; D perhaps matches TRBD2 (6 bases). V lost 11 bases and J lost 2, with 15 bases in between. The germline gives CDR1 MNHEY, CDR2 SVGEGT. The CDR3 sequence is 13 residues long. The chain's CDR3 is CAGIPGLQETQYF. The CDR3 DNA reads TGTGCCGGCATTCCGGGACTGCAAGAGACCCAGTACTTC.

The rearrangement joins TRBV4-3 to TRBJ1-2; 7 bases align to TRBD1. This CDR3 contains 16 residues. Germline V gene sequence: CDR1 LGHNA, CDR2 YSLEER. J was trimmed by 4 bases and V by 0 bases; bases with no gene match: 8. Written as DNA, the CDR3 is TGCGCCAGCAGCCAAGAGGGGGGACAGACCCTCTATGGCTACACCTTC. Its protein product is CASSQEGGQTLYGYTF.

V gene TRBV20-1 combines with J gene TRBJ2-3, with D possibly TRBD1 on 6 matching bases. The CDR3 has 14 amino acids. Trimming left V 2 bases short and J 6 bases short, with 15 bases between. Germline V CDR1 and CDR2: DFQATT, SNEGSKA (reference sequence). The CDR3 coding sequence is TGCAGTGCTAGATTCCACCTTGGGGGCGATACGCAGTATTTT. Translation: CSARFHLGGDTQYF.

The chain couples TRBV19 to TRBJ1-1; D not resolved. Trimming removed 8 bases from V and 4 bases from J, with 11 bases in between. This CDR3 has 12 residues. From germline, CDR1 is LNHDA and CDR2 SQIVND (reference sequence). The CDR3 coding sequence is TGTGCCAGTCAATTAATAGGCACTGAAGCTTTCTTT. Encoded protein: CASQLIGTEAFF.

At least ten counts were recorded for this clonotype. The J gene is TRBJ2-3, the V gene TRBV10-3, with D perhaps TRBD2 (5 bases). The germline CDR1 and CDR2 sequences are ENHRY and SYGVKD. Trimming pared 6 bases from V and 4 bases from J, leaving 17 bases between. The CDR3 covers 15 residues. CDR3 sequence reads: CAIRPGSSASDTQYF. As DNA, the CDR3 is TGTGCCATCAGGCCGGGATCATCAGCCTCAGATACGCAGTATTTT.

This chain uses TRBV9 with TRBJ2-3, with 7 nucleotides matching TRBD2. The CDR3 extends over 18 amino acids. The V gene end was trimmed by 3 bases and the J gene end by 0 bases; junction bases not matched to a gene: 13. The germline V gene encodes CDR1 SGDLS and CDR2 YYNGEE. The CDR3 protein is CASSGPPGGAGSTDTQYF. CDR3 DNA sequence: TGTGCCAGCAGCGGCCCCCCGGGAGGAGCGGGGAGCACAGATACGCAGTATTTT.

This clonotype came up a few times. A much larger clonotype is one base distant, so this may be a read error. CDR3 protein: CTSSQEWGLYEQYF. The CDR3 coding sequence is TGTACCAGCAGCCAAGAATGGGGTCTCTACGAGCAGTACTTC. This sequence joins TRBV3-1 and TRBJ2-7; D gene ambiguous. There are 14 residues in the CDR3. CDR1 LGHDT and CDR2 YNNKEL come from the germline V gene (reference sequence).

The gene calls are TRBV6-6 and TRBJ1-6; D possibly corresponds to TRBD1 (6 bases). The CDR3 sequence is 16 residues long. The ends were cut back, 2 bases at V and 4 bases at J, with 12 bases in the middle. Germline V gives CDR1 MNHNY, CDR2 SVGAGI (reference sequence). The DNA for the CDR3 is TGTGCCAGCAGTTACAACGGGGGCTCTTATAATTCACCCCTCCACTTT. Translation: CASSYNGGSYNSPLHF.

The CDR3 sequence: CASSYSASYSYEQYF. CDR3 coding DNA: TGTGCCAGCAGTTACTCGGCTAGTTACTCCTACGAGCAGTACTTC. The chain has TRBV6-2 or TRBV6-3 and TRBJ2-7; unclear D gene. Trimming removed 0 bases at V and 0 bases at J, with 9 bases between. CDR1 MNHEY and CDR2 SVGEGT come from the germline V gene. The length of the CDR3 is 15 residues.

The CDR3 nucleotides are TGTGCCAGCAGTCCCCTTGCCGGGAGCACCTACGAGCAGTACTTC. It specifies CASSPLAGSTYEQYF. The chain carries TRBV6-5 and TRBJ2-7; weak D call: TRBD2 (6 bases). The CDR3 extends over 15 amino acids. Germline CDR1 MNHEY, CDR2 SVGAGI. Trimming took 5 bases from V and 2 from J, leaving 16 bases between them.